Reported below is one TCR beta chain. The antigen is undetermined. No record exists of this donor's CMV serostatus. Amplification used 60 Vbeta primers and 13 Jbeta primers. The method was immunoSEQ multiplex PCR; TCRdb's version includes in-frame clones alone and lacks a portion of them. The sample yields 75,000 to 90,000 clones, around 85% seen once. CDR3 size: 12 residues. The germline V gene has CDR1 SGHTA and CDR2 FQGNSA. The V and J ends lost 5 bases and 3 bases respectively, with 4 bases between them. The data were obtained in a study of cytomegalovirus exposure and HLA in healthy donors. Study-wide points: Through in vitro validation, a few CMV-associated chains were shown to be specific for CMV antigens. The authors judged a highly shared variant cluster likely a sequencing artifact. Of the V segments, some could not be distinguished, including TRBV6-2 and TRBV6-3, and were excluded.

The source material was PBMCs. This rearrangement joins TRBV7-2 to TRBJ2-2, with D unclear. This sequence was found in a human donor in good health. The CDR3 DNA reads TGTGCCAGCAGCCGAGACACCGGGGAGCTGTTTTTT. Amino acids: CASSRDTGELFF.